This passage covers 5 T cell receptor beta chains from one sample sequenced in a study of blood T cell repertoires in COVID-19. The table came from immunoSEQ multiplex PCR; TCRdb's copy has only in-frame clones and leaves some out. This sample yields 200,000 to 300,000 clones, of which approximately 88% are seen a single time; over 1% belongs to the top ten. What was sequenced was PBMCs or T cells enriched from blood (not recorded which). These receptors came from a woman aged 40-49 years with acute COVID-19.

This chain connects TRBV27 to TRBJ1-4; a weak D match, TRBD1 (6 bases). The length of the CDR3 is 14 residues. The V and J ends lost 5 bases and 5 bases respectively, with 12 bases between them. Germline V lookup: CDR1 MNHEY, CDR2 SMNVEV (reference sequence). The CDR3 reads CASSNREGNEKLFF. CDR3 DNA sequence: TGTGCCAGCAGTAACAGGGAGGGGAATGAAAAACTGTTTTTT.

The chain combines TRBV10-3 with TRBJ1-1; D possibly corresponds to TRBD1 (5 bases). This CDR3 spans 13 amino acids. The ends were cut back, 8 bases at V and 2 bases at J, with 12 bases in the middle. The germline V gene encodes CDR1 ENHRY and CDR2 SYGVKD. The CDR3 DNA sequence: TGTGCCATCCTGGGGCGACGAAACACTGAAGCTTTCTTT. Its translation is CAILGRRNTEAFF.

This clone was seen once. The rearrangement links TRBV2 to TRBJ2-5; 9 bases align to TRBD1. The CDR3 totals 14 residues. In germline, CDR1 is SNHLY, CDR2 FYNNEI. V lost 7 bases and J lost 2; bases outside the gene matches: 5. This CDR3 reads CASNPGTGQETQYF. CDR3 coding DNA: TGTGCCAGCAACCCAGGGACAGGGCAAGAGACCCAGTACTTC.

The chain has TRBV28 and TRBJ1-2, with D unresolved. V lost 2 bases and J 3 bases, leaving 7 bases between the germline ends. This CDR3 is 13 amino acids long. CDR1 and CDR2 from the germline V gene are MDHEN and SYDVKM. CDR3 region: CASSLPLYYGYTF. CDR3 DNA: TGTGCCAGCAGTTTACCCCTTTACTATGGCTACACCTTC.

This chain joins TRBV14 and TRBJ2-6; D call uncertain. Trimming removed 2 bases at V and 0 bases at J, with 17 bases between. The CDR3 has 19 amino acids. The V gene's germline CDR1 is SGHDN and CDR2 FVKESK. The CDR3 nucleotides are TGTGCCAGCAGCCAACTATGGCGCGGCGTCAGCTCTGGGGCCAACGTCCTGACTTTC. This gives the protein CASSQLWRGVSSGANVLTF.